This TCR beta chain was identified in a study of blood T cell repertoires in COVID-19. The wider study: Acute and convalescent COVID-19 specimens originated in the United States, Italy and Spain. Nucleic acid was either cDNA or gDNA, and it came from T cells, B-cell-depleted T cells, or PBMCs.

Germline assignment: CDR1 SQVTM and CDR2 ANQGSEA. The CDR3 contains 17 residues. The V segment lost 5 bases and the J segment 2 bases; nucleotides outside the gene matches: 14. In the source study's methods: Estimated nucleated cell counts came from reference gene primer amplification. TCRdb keeps only in-frame clones here, not all; method: immunoSEQ multiplex PCR. V, J and clone size are those of that table, while D and trimming were read from the DNA. The data show about 40,000 clones, around nine tenths seen once. The genes are TRBV29-1 and TRBJ2-3; 9 nucleotides agree with TRBD2. The source material was peripheral blood. This TCR was recovered from a human donor in a cohort sampled during active COVID-19. The chain's CDR3 is CSVRGLAGPKFTDTQYF. The CDR3, as DNA: TGCAGCGTTCGCGGGCTAGCGGGGCCTAAATTCACAGATACGCAGTATTTT.